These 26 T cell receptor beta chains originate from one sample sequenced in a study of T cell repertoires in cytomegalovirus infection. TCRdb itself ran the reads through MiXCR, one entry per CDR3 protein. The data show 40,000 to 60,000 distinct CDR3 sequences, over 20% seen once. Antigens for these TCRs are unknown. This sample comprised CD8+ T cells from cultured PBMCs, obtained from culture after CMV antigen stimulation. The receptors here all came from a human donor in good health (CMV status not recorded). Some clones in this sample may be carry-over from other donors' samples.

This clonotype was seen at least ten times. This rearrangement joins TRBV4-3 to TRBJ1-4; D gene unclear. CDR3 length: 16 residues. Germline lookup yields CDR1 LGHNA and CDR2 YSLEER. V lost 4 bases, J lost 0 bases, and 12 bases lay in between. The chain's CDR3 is CASSPLASATNEKLFF. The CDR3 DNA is TGCGCCAGCAGCCCGTTGGCGTCCGCAACTAATGAAAAACTGTTTTTT.

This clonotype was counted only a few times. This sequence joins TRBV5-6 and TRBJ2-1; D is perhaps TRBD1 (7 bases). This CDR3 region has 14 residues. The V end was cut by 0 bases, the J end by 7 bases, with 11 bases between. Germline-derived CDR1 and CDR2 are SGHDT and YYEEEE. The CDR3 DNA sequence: TGTGCCAGCAGCTTGGTGGCAGGGGGGAATGAGCAGTTCTTC. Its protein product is CASSLVAGGNEQFF.

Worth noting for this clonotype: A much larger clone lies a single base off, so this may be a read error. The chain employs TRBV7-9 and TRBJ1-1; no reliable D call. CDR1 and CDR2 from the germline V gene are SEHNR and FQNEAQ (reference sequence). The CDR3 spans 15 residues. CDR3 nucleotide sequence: TGTGCCAGCAGCTCCGCTCAGCGGGGAGGCACTGAAGCTATCTTT. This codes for CASSSAQRGGTEAIF.

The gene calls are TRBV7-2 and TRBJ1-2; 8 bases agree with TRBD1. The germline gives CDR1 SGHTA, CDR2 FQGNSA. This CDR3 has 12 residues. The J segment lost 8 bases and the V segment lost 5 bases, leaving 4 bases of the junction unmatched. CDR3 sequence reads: CASSETGAGYTF. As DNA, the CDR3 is TGTGCCAGCAGCGAGACAGGGGCCGGCTACACCTTC.

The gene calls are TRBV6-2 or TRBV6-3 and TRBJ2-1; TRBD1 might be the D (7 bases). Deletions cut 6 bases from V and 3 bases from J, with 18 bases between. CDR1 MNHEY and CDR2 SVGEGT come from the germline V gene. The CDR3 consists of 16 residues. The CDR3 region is CASSFAPQGGYNEQFF. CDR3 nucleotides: TGTGCCAGCAGCTTTGCGCCTCAGGGGGGCTACAATGAGCAGTTCTTC.

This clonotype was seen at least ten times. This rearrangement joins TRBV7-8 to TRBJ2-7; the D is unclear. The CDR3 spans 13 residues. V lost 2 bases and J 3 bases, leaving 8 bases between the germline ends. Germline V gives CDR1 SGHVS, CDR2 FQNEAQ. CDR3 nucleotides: TGTGCCAGCAGCTTATCGGGCAACTACGAGCAGTACTTC. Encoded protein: CASSLSGNYEQYF.

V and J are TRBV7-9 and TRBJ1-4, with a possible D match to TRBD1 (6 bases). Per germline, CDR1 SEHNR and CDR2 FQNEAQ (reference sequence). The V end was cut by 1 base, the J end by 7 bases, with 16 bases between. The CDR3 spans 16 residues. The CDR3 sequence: CASSLVDRGAGEKLFF. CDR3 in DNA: TGTGCCAGCAGCTTAGTTGACCGGGGGGCAGGTGAAAAACTGTTTTTT.

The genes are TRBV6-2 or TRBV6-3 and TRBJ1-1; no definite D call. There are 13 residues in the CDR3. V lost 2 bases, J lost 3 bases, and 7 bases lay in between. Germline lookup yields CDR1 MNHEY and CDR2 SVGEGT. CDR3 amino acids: CASSYPRYTEAFF. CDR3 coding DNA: TGTGCCAGCAGTTACCCGAGGTACACTGAAGCTTTCTTT.

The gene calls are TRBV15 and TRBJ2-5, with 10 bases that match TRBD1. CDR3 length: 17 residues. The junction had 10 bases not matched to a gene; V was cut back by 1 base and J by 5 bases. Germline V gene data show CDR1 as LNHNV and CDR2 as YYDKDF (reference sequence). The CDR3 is CATSRAAGGQGRETQYF. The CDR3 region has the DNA TGTGCCACCAGCAGAGCCGCCGGGGGACAGGGGAGGGAGACCCAGTACTTC.

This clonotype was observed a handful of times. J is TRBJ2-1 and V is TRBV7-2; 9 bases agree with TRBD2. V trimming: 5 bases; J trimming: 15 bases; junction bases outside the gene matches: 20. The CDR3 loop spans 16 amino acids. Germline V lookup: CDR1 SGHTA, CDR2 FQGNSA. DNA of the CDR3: TGTGCCAGCAGCCAAAGCGGTGCTAGCGGGGCCTCCCACGGGTTCTTC. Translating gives CASSQSGASGASHGFF.

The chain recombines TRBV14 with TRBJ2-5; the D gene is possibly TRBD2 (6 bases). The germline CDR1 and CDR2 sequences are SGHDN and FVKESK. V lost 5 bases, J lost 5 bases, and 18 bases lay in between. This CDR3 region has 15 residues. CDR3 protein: CASSMTRSPRETQYF. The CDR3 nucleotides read TGTGCCAGCAGCATGACTAGGTCGCCGAGGGAGACCCAGTACTTC.

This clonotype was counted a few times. Written as DNA, the CDR3 is TGTGCCAGCAGCACTACTCCCCCAGGATCTGGAAACACCATATATTTT. Protein: CASSTTPPGSGNTIYF. V gene TRBV7-8 combines with J gene TRBJ1-3, with D hard to call. With 5 bases removed from V and 1 base from J, the gap between germline ends came to 15 bases. Germline CDR1 and CDR2: SGHVS and FQNEAQ. This CDR3 is 16 amino acids long. Complete variable domain (other parts from reference TRBV7-8 and TRBJ1-3): GAGVSQSPRYKVAKRGQDVALRCDPISGHVSLFWYQQALGQGPEFLTYFQNEAQLDKSGLPSDRFFAERPEGSVSTLKIQRTQQEDSAVYLCASSTTPPGSGNTIYFGEGSWLTVV.

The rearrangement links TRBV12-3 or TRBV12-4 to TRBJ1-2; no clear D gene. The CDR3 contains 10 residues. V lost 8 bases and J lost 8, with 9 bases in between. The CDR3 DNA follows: TGTGCCAGCGGAATGCGGGGCTACACCTTC. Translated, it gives CASGMRGYTF.

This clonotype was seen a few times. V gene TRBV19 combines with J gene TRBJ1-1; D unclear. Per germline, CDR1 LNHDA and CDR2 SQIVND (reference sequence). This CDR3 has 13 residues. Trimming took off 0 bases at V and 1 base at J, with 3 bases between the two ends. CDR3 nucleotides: TGTGCCAGTAGTATAGAGAGGAACACTGAAGCTTTCTTT. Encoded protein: CASSIERNTEAFF.

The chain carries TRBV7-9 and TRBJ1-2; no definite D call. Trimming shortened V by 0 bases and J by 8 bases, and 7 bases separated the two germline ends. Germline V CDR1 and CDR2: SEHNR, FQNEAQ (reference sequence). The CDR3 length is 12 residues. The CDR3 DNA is TGTGCCAGCAGCTTAGCCGGCCCCGGCTACACCTTC. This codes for CASSLAGPGYTF.

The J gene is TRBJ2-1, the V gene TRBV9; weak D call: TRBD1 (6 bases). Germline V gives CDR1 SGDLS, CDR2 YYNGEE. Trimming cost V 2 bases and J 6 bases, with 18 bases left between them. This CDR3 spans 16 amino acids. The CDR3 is CASSVDDPGHLNEQFF. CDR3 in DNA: TGTGCCAGCAGCGTCGATGATCCGGGACACCTCAATGAGCAGTTCTTC.

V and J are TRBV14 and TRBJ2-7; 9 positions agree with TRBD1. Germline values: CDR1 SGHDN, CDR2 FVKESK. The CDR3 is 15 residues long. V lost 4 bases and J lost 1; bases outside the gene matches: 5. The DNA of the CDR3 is TGTGCCAGCAGCCCGGGACAGGGTGGTTCCTACGAGCAGTACTTC. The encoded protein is CASSPGQGGSYEQYF.

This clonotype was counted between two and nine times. This chain's CDR3 is CASTSDRATEAFF. The CDR3 DNA sequence: TGTGCCAGCACTTCGGACAGGGCCACTGAAGCTTTCTTT. This chain joins TRBV12-3 or TRBV12-4 and TRBJ1-1; 8 bases line up with TRBD1. The CDR3 runs to 13 residues. V was clipped by 7 bases and J by 4 bases; unmatched bases: 5.

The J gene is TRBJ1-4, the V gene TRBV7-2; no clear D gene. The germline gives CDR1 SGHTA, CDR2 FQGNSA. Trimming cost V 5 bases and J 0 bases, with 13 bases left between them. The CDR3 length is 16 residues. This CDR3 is CASSTSPESTNEKLFF. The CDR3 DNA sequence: TGTGCCAGCAGCACCAGCCCCGAATCAACTAATGAAAAACTGTTTTTT.

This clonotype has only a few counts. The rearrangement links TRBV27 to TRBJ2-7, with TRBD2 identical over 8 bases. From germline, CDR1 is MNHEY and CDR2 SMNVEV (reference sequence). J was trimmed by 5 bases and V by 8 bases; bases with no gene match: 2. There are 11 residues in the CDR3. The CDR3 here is CASGGLDEQYF. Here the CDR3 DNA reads TGTGCCAGCGGGGGACTAGACGAGCAGTACTTC.

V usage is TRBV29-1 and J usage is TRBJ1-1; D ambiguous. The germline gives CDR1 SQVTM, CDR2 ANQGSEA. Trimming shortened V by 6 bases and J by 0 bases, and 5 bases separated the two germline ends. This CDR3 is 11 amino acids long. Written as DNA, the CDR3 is TGCAGCGTGTATATGAACACTGAAGCTTTCTTT. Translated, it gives CSVYMNTEAFF.

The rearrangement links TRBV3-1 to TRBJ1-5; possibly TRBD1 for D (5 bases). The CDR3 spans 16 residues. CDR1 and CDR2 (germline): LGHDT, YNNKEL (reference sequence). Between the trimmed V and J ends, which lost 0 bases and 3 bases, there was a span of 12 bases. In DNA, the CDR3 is TGTGCCAGCAGCCAAGATTCGTCAGGGCTCAATCAGCCCCAGCATTTT. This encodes CASSQDSSGLNQPQHF.

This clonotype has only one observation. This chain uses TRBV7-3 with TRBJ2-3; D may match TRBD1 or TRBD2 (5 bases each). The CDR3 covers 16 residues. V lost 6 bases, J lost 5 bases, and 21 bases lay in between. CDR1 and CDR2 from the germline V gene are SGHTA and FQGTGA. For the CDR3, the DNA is TGTGCCAGCAGGCGTACCGGGACCCTCGAGGGAGATACGCAGTATTTT. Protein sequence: CASRRTGTLEGDTQYF.

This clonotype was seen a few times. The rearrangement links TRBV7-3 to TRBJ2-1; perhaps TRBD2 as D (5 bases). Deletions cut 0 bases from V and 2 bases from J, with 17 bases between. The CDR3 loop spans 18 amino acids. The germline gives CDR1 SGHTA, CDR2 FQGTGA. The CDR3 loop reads CASSLTRFGEPPYNEQFF. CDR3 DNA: TGTGCCAGCAGCTTAACTCGCTTTGGGGAGCCGCCCTACAATGAGCAGTTCTTC. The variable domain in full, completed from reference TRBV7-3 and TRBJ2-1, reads GAGVSQTPSNKVTEKGKYVELRCDPISGHTALYWYRQSLGQGPEFLIYFQGTGAADDSGLPNDRFFAVRPEGSVSTLKIQRTERGDSAVYLCASSLTRFGEPPYNEQFFGPGTRLTVL.

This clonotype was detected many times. The CDR3 DNA is TGTGCCAGCAGTTCTGCCGCGATAGGGTCCTATGGCTACACCTTC. This translates into CASSSAAIGSYGYTF. This chain links TRBV27 with TRBJ1-2; D not resolved. The V and J ends lost 4 bases and 4 bases respectively, with 16 bases between them. CDR1 MNHEY and CDR2 SMNVEV come from the germline V gene (reference sequence). The length of the CDR3 is 15 residues.

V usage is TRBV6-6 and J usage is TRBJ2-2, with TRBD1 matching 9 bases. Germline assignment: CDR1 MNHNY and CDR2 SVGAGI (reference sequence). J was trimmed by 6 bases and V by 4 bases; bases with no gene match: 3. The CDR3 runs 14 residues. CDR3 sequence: CASSWTGEAGELFF. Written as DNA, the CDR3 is TGTGCCAGCAGTTGGACAGGGGAGGCCGGGGAGCTGTTTTTT.